This is a list of T cell receptor beta chains from one sample in a study of cytomegalovirus exposure and HLA in healthy donors. Here immunoSEQ multiplex PCR was the method, and the copy in TCRdb shows in-frame clones only, minus some. The sample spans 200,000 to 250,000 clones; the ten largest clones claim less than 1%. Sample: PBMCs. The origin of the receptors is a woman in her twenties or thirties in good health and CMV-seropositive. Each CDR3 is given with its conserved first and last residue. A D gene is named only where the DNA matches it firmly.

v_call: TRBV7-9
d_call: TRBD1
j_call: TRBJ1-1
cdr3_length: 14
cdr3_aa: CASSQQGGITEAFF
cdr3_nt: TGTGCCAGCAGCCAACAGGGGGGTATCACTGAAGCTTTCTTT

v_call: TRBV12-5
d_call: -
j_call: TRBJ2-1
cdr3_length: 15
cdr3_aa: CASGPPQVSYNEQFF
cdr3_nt: TGTGCTAGTGGGCCCCCTCAGGTCTCCTACAATGAGCAGTTCTTC

v_call: TRBV29-1
d_call: -
j_call: TRBJ1-2
cdr3_length: 12
cdr3_aa: CSVETEAYGYTF
cdr3_nt: TGCAGCGTAGAGACAGAAGCCTATGGCTACACCTTC

v_call: TRBV7-2
d_call: TRBD1
j_call: TRBJ2-7
cdr3_length: 15
cdr3_aa: CASSKGQGGSYEQYF
cdr3_nt: TGTGCCAGCAGTAAAGGACAGGGTGGCTCCTACGAGCAGTACTTC

v_call: TRBV9
d_call: -
j_call: TRBJ1-2
cdr3_length: 14
cdr3_aa: CASSAHGGANGYTF
cdr3_nt: TGTGCCAGCAGCGCGCACGGGGGGGCAAATGGCTACACCTTC

v_call: TRBV5-6
d_call: -
j_call: TRBJ2-1
cdr3_length: 13
cdr3_aa: CASSKDRVGEQFF
cdr3_nt: TGTGCCAGCAGCAAGGATCGGGTTGGTGAGCAGTTCTTC

v_call: TRBV6-5
d_call: TRBD1
j_call: TRBJ1-2
cdr3_length: 14
cdr3_aa: CASSPGQGNYGYTF
cdr3_nt: TGTGCCAGCAGTCCCGGACAGGGTAACTATGGCTACACCTTC

v_call: TRBV28
d_call: TRBD1
j_call: TRBJ1-1
cdr3_length: 14
cdr3_aa: CASSSGQEGTEAFF
cdr3_nt: TGTGCCAGCAGTTCCGGACAGGAGGGCACTGAAGCTTTCTTT

v_call: TRBV9
d_call: -
j_call: TRBJ1-3
cdr3_length: 16
cdr3_aa: CASSVFSGQIGNTIYF
cdr3_nt: TGTGCCAGCAGCGTCTTTTCAGGACAGATTGGAAACACCATATATTTT

v_call: TRBV19
d_call: TRBD1
j_call: TRBJ1-5
cdr3_length: 16
cdr3_aa: CASSPSGTGANQPQHF
cdr3_nt: TGTGCCAGTAGTCCTTCCGGGACAGGGGCGAATCAGCCCCAGCATTTT

v_call: TRBV2
d_call: -
j_call: TRBJ2-1
cdr3_length: 12
cdr3_aa: CASSEPGLREFF
cdr3_nt: TGTGCCAGCAGTGAACCGGGTTTGAGAGAGTTCTTC

v_call: TRBV28
d_call: TRBD1
j_call: TRBJ2-6
cdr3_length: 16
cdr3_aa: CASSLTGNSGANVLTF
cdr3_nt: TGTGCCAGCAGCCTGACAGGGAACTCTGGGGCCAACGTCCTGACTTTC

v_call: TRBV12-5
d_call: TRBD1
j_call: TRBJ1-2
cdr3_length: 13
cdr3_aa: CASGSDRGNGYTF
cdr3_nt: TGTGCTAGTGGTTCAGACAGGGGCAATGGCTACACCTTC

v_call: TRBV5-1
d_call: -
j_call: TRBJ1-6
cdr3_length: 16
cdr3_aa: CASSLVAGADNSPLHF
cdr3_nt: TGCGCCAGCAGCTTGGTGGCAGGGGCCGATAATTCACCCCTCCACTTT

v_call: TRBV6-5
d_call: -
j_call: TRBJ2-7
cdr3_length: 12
cdr3_aa: CASTHSGSEQYF
cdr3_nt: TGTGCCAGCACCCATAGCGGTAGCGAGCAGTACTTC

v_call: TRBV19
d_call: -
j_call: TRBJ2-3
cdr3_length: 15
cdr3_aa: CASSIGTTGADTQYF
cdr3_nt: TGTGCCAGTAGTATAGGGACCACGGGGGCAGATACGCAGTATTTT

v_call: TRBV11-2
d_call: -
j_call: TRBJ2-5
cdr3_length: 16
cdr3_aa: CASSLGRVLYQETQYF
cdr3_nt: TGTGCCAGCAGCTTAGGGCGGGTACTATACCAAGAGACCCAGTACTTC

v_call: TRBV6-5
d_call: TRBD2
j_call: TRBJ2-3
cdr3_length: 14
cdr3_aa: CASSYRDYTDTQYF
cdr3_nt: TGTGCCAGCAGTTACAGGGACTACACAGATACGCAGTATTTT